The 13 T cell receptor beta chains below were found in one sample sequenced in a study of monozygotic twins with cystic fibrosis. TCRdb's table, derived via immunoSEQ multiplex PCR, lists solely in-frame clones and lacks some. This sample has around 30,000 clones, with about 96% found just once. Sequencing was performed on blood. The receptors shown here come from a girl aged 2-10 years with cystic fibrosis.

V is TRBV2 and J is TRBJ2-1; TRBD2 matches at 7 bases. This CDR3 has 14 residues. J gave up 8 bases and V 8 bases, and 12 bases lay outside the gene matches. Germline loops: CDR1 SNHLY, CDR2 FYNNEI. CDR3 loop: CASAYRGEAHEQFF. The CDR3 coding sequence is TGTGCCAGCGCCTATCGGGGGGAGGCACATGAGCAGTTCTTC.

CDR3 nucleotides: TGTGCCAGCAGTGAACGGAACAGGGGGGGGTCCTACGAGCAGTACTTC. The encoded protein is CASSERNRGGSYEQYF. The rearrangement links TRBV2 to TRBJ2-7; TRBD1 might be the D (8 bases). The CDR3 extends over 16 amino acids. Looked up from germline, CDR1 is SNHLY and CDR2 is FYNNEI. Trimming stripped 2 bases from V and 1 base from J, with 15 bases between.

This clone has only one observation. This sequence joins TRBV19 and TRBJ1-4; D ambiguous. Trimming took off 5 bases at V and 12 bases at J, with 13 bases between the two ends. Germline CDR1 reads LNHDA; CDR2 reads SQIVND (reference sequence). This CDR3 comprises 12 residues. CDR3 residues: CASSEPEGQLFF. CDR3 bases: TGTGCCAGTAGTGAACCCGAGGGTCAACTGTTTTTT.

CDR3: CASSISGRGNTEAFF. The CDR3 DNA reads TGTGCCAGTAGTATATCAGGGAGGGGAAACACTGAAGCTTTCTTT. The J gene is TRBJ1-1, the V gene TRBV19; maybe TRBD1 (5 bases). V was shortened by 2 bases and J by 2 bases, with 12 bases between the two germline ends. The germline V gene has CDR1 LNHDA and CDR2 SQIVND (reference sequence). CDR3 length: 15 amino acids.

This clone was counted a single time. The chain uses TRBV19 and TRBJ1-1, with a possible D match to TRBD1 (6 bases). CDR3 size: 19 residues. Deletions cut 2 bases from V and 0 bases from J, with 22 bases between. CDR1 and CDR2 from the germline V gene are LNHDA and SQIVND (reference sequence). CDR3 DNA sequence: TGTGCCAGTAGTATACCCATAATGCGACAGGCGTGGATGAACACTGAAGCTTTCTTT. This translates into CASSIPIMRQAWMNTEAFF.

The chain has TRBV30 and TRBJ1-1; 10 bases agree with TRBD1. This CDR3 spans 15 amino acids. Germline values: CDR1 GTSNPN, CDR2 SVGIG (reference sequence). The junction had 10 bases not matched to a gene; V was cut back by 6 bases and J by 3 bases. The DNA of the CDR3 is TGTGCCTGCCGAAGTCGGACAGGGGGTCACACTGAAGCTTTCTTT. This sequence encodes CACRSRTGGHTEAFF.

The chain employs TRBV5-1 and TRBJ1-6; D unclear. This CDR3 region has 14 residues. V was pared by 0 bases and J by 7 bases, with 8 bases between. Germline V gene lookup returns CDR1 SGHRS and CDR2 YFSETQ. The CDR3 DNA reads as TGCGCCAGCAGCTTGGACCGTCAAAATTCACCCCTCCACTTT. Translation: CASSLDRQNSPLHF.

This clone was detected once. This sequence joins TRBV29-1 and TRBJ2-7; D is unclear. This CDR3 contains 13 residues. Trimming cost V 0 bases and J 9 bases, with 15 bases left between them. Germline V gene lookup returns CDR1 SQVTM and CDR2 ANQGSEA. CDR3 sequence (DNA): TGCAGCGTTGAAGATCTTTGGGCAGAGATGCAGTACTTC. It specifies CSVEDLWAEMQYF.

The genes are TRBV6-6 and TRBJ2-1, with D possibly TRBD2 on 5 matching bases. The CDR3 loop spans 15 amino acids. V was pared by 2 bases and J by 3 bases, with 11 bases between. The germline V gene has CDR1 MNHNY and CDR2 SVGAGI (reference sequence). CDR3 loop: CASSYEVGVYNEQFF. The CDR3 DNA is TGTGCCAGCAGTTACGAGGTGGGAGTCTACAATGAGCAGTTCTTC.

This chain uses TRBV19 with TRBJ1-1; D gene unclear. V gave up 2 bases and J gave up 6 bases, with 4 bases separating them. Germline V lookup: CDR1 LNHDA, CDR2 SQIVND (reference sequence). This CDR3 comprises 11 residues. CDR3 in amino acids: CASSITAEAFF. Written as DNA, the CDR3 is TGTGCCAGTAGTATAACCGCTGAAGCTTTCTTT.

The chain employs TRBV6-5 and TRBJ2-3; D is undetermined. V gave up 0 bases and J gave up 4 bases, with 8 bases separating them. CDR1 is MNHEY and CDR2 is SVGAGI in the germline V gene. There are 14 residues in the CDR3. For the CDR3, the DNA is TGTGCCAGCAGTTACTCGATGTCGGCAGATACGCAGTATTTT. This encodes CASSYSMSADTQYF.

The CDR3 region is CAGAGTGELFF. CDR3 in DNA: TGTGCTGGAGCGGGCACCGGGGAGCTGTTTTTT. The chain couples TRBV6-1 to TRBJ2-2; D is possibly TRBD2 (6 bases). This CDR3 region has 11 residues. Germline CDR1 MNHNS, CDR2 SASEGT.

This sequence joins TRBV7-2 and TRBJ2-7; no clear D. The CDR3 contains 15 residues. V lost 1 base to trimming and J lost 0 bases, with 10 bases between them. Germline CDR1 is SGHTA and CDR2 is FQGNSA. The CDR3 region is CASSLESALSYEQYF. Written as DNA, the CDR3 is TGTGCCAGCAGCTTAGAATCAGCGCTCTCCTACGAGCAGTACTTC.